These T cell receptor beta chains were read from a single sample in a study of yellow fever vaccine responses in identical twins. Via MiXCR, TCRdb re-called the RT-PCR reads, giving one row per CDR3 protein. The sample lists thousands of distinct CDR3 sequences, 90% occurring once. The specimen was T cells from blood (PBMCs), unsorted or a sorted subset (not recorded which), collected before or after yellow fever vaccination (not recorded which). The receptors derive from a woman aged 18-30 years who received the yellow fever vaccine. CDR3s leave out the opening cysteine and the closing phenylalanine or tryptophan. Clone sizes are given selectively: once, few, many, or a class where the clone is expanded.

J gene: TRBJ1-1; clone size: .; V gene: TRBV6-2/TRBV6-3; CDR3 protein: ASRIGQNTEAF
J gene: TRBJ2-7; clone size: .; V gene: TRBV18; CDR3 protein: ASSPPASTYEQY
J gene: TRBJ1-2; clone size: .; V gene: TRBV29-1; CDR3 protein: SVQGFYGYT
J gene: TRBJ2-5; clone size: .; V gene: TRBV11-2; CDR3 protein: ASSLDRGMETQY
J gene: TRBJ2-3; clone size: once; V gene: TRBV12-3/TRBV12-4; CDR3 protein: ASSSGQLPNSYVDTQY
J gene: TRBJ2-3; clone size: .; V gene: TRBV29-1; CDR3 protein: SVERGAGSTDTQY
J gene: TRBJ2-6; clone size: .; V gene: TRBV28; CDR3 protein: ASSPRISGANVLT
J gene: TRBJ2-7; clone size: .; V gene: TRBV29-1; CDR3 protein: SVRWGRADEQY
J gene: TRBJ2-1; clone size: once; V gene: TRBV2; CDR3 protein: ASRTGVGEQF
J gene: TRBJ2-2; clone size: .; V gene: TRBV2; CDR3 protein: ASSEALSTGELF
J gene: TRBJ2-3; clone size: once; V gene: TRBV12-3/TRBV12-4; CDR3 protein: ASSLGGLSTDTQY
J gene: TRBJ2-2; clone size: .; V gene: TRBV6-5; CDR3 protein: ASSSQGASTGELF
J gene: TRBJ2-7; clone size: .; V gene: TRBV29-1; CDR3 protein: SVTFIGSGVLYEQY
J gene: TRBJ2-7; clone size: once; V gene: TRBV10-1; CDR3 protein: ASSPLRDYEQY
J gene: TRBJ2-1; clone size: .; V gene: TRBV11-1; CDR3 protein: ASSLEGSGFIAYNEQF
J gene: TRBJ2-5; clone size: .; V gene: TRBV11-2; CDR3 protein: ASSPDILGLETQY
J gene: TRBJ2-1; clone size: .; V gene: TRBV6-1; CDR3 protein: ASSESLAGGNEQF
J gene: TRBJ1-6; clone size: .; V gene: TRBV3-1; CDR3 protein: ASSQVGAQNSPLH
J gene: TRBJ2-5; clone size: .; V gene: TRBV7-9; CDR3 protein: ASSSSETQY
J gene: TRBJ2-1; clone size: once; V gene: TRBV7-2; CDR3 protein: ASSLGRSNEQF
J gene: TRBJ2-7; clone size: .; V gene: TRBV11-2; CDR3 protein: ASSDPGLASHEQY
J gene: TRBJ2-7; clone size: .; V gene: TRBV7-9; CDR3 protein: ASSLAFSYEQY